This paragraph covers one TCR beta chain sequence. Sequenced by immunoSEQ multiplex PCR; TCRdb stores in-frame clones only, minus some. The sample has roughly 61,000 clones; more than 60% are singletons. The data were taken from a study of radiation and T cells in renal cell carcinoma. As for time point: blood 4 weeks post-SBRT, at nephrectomy. Treatment of the sample: 15 Gy SBRT to primary tumor, nephrectomy 4 weeks later. The patient's renal cell carcinoma had clear cell pathology. The source was blood, collected from a patient whose treatment included radiotherapy and nephrectomy. This TCR came from a man aged 60 to 69 with renal cell carcinoma.

The CDR3 loop reads CASSLGFEGQFF. DNA for the CDR3: TGCGCCAGCAGCTTAGGGTTTGAAGGGCAGTTCTTC. This chain connects TRBV5-1 to TRBJ2-1; D not resolved. The CDR3 loop spans 12 amino acids. V shed 2 bases and J shed 12 bases, with 12 bases lying between them. Germline lookup yields CDR1 SGHRS and CDR2 YFSETQ.